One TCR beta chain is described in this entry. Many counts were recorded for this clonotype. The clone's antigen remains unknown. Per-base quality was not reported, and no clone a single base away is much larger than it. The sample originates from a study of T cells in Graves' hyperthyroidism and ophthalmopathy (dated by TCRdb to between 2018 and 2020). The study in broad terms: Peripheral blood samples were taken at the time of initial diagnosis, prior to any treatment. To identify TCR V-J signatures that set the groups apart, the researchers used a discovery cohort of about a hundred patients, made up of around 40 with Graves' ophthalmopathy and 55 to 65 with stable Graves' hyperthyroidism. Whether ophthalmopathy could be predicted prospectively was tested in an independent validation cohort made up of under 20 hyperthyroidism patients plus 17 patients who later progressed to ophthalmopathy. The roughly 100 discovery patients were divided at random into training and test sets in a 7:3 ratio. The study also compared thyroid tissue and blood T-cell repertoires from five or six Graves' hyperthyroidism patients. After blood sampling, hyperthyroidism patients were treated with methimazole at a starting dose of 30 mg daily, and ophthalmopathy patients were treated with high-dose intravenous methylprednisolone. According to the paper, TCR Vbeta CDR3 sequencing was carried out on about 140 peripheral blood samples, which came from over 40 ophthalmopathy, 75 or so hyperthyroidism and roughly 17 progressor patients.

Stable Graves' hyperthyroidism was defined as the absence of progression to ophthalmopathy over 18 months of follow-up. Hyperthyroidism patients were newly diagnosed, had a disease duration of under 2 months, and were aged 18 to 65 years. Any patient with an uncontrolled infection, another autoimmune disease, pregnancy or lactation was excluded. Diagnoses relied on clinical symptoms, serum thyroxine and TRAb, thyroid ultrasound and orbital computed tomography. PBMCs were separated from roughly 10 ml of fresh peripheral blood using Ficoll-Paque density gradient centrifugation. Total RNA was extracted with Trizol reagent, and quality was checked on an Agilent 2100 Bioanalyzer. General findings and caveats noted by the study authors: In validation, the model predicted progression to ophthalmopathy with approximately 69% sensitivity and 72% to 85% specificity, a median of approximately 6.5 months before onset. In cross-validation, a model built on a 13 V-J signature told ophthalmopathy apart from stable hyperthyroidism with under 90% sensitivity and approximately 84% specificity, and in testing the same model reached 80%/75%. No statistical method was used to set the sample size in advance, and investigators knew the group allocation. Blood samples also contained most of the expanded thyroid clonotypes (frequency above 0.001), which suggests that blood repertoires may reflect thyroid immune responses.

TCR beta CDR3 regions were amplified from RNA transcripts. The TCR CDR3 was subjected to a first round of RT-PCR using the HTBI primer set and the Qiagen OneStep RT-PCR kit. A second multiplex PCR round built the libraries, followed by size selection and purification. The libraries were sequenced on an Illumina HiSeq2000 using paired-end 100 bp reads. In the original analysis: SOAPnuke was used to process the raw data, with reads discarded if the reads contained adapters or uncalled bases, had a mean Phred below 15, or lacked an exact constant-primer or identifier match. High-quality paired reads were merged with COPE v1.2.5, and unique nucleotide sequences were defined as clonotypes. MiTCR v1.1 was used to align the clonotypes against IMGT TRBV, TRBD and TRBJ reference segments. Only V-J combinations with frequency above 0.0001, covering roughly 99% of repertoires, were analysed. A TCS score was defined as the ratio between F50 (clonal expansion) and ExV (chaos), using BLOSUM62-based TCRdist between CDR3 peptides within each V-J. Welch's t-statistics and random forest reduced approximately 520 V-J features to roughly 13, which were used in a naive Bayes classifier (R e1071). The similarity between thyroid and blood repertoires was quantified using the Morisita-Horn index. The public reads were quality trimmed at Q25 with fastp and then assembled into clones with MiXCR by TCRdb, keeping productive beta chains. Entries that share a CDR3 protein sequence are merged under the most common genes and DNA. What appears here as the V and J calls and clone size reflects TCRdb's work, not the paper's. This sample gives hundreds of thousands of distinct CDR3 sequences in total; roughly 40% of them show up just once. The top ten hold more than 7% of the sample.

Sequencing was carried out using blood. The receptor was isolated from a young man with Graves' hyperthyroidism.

The DNA reads as follows: TGTGCCAGCAGCGTCCAGGGCTCTGGGGCCAACGTCCTGACTTTC. Translation gives CASSVQGSGANVLTF. The chain links TRBV9 with TRBJ2-6; matching of 5 bases hints at TRBD1 as the D gene. The CDR3 holds 15 amino acids from the cysteine to the phenylalanine. Solely the CDR3 DNA is kept, with 45 bases framed from the first base. Trimming at the junction amounts to 2 bases on V and 0 bases on J, and the germline ends lie 6 bases apart. The germline V gene sets CDR1 to SGDLS and CDR2 to YYNGEE.